This TCR beta chain was captured in a study of CD8 T cells in ankylosing spondylitis. Quantitative 5'-RACE with molecular barcodes produced the TCR beta libraries. TCRdb reanalysed the 5' RACE reads using MiXCR and keeps one entry per CDR3 protein. The table lists 200,000 to 250,000 distinct CDR3 sequences, approximately 11% of them singletons. The CDR3 is 15 residues long. Per the germline V gene, CDR1 is SGHTA and CDR2 is FQGNSA. V was trimmed by 1 base and J by 7 bases, leaving 14 bases between them. V usage is TRBV7-2 and J usage is TRBJ2-1; possibly TRBD2 for D (5 bases). The TCR sequence derives from a male donor with ankylosing spondylitis or in good health (not recorded which). Material: blood, either unsorted or a sorted T cell fraction (not recorded which). DNA of the CDR3: TGTGCCAGCAGCTTAGATATAGGGAGTGGAAATGAGCAGTTCTTC. Protein product: CASSLDIGSGNEQFF.